Sequencing of this T cell receptor (beta chain) was carried out in a study of blood T cell repertoires in COVID-19. Study context: PBMCs, B-cell-depleted T cells, or T cells were the source of the cDNA or gDNA that made up the material.

Germline values: CDR1 MNHEY, CDR2 SVGAGI. This CDR3 spans 14 amino acids. The trim removed 6 bases at V and 4 bases at J, leaving 6 bases unmatched. Profiling relied on immunoSEQ multiplex PCR, and the TCRdb table lists in-frame clones only, not all of them. The sample gives more than 150,000 clones, approximately 87% of which show up once; less than 25% is in the top ten. The rearrangement joins TRBV6-5 to TRBJ2-1; 7 bases line up with TRBD2. The sequenced sample was peripheral blood. This sequence originates from a man in his 70s with active or convalescent COVID-19. This chain's CDR3 is CASRRGGWYNEQFF. The DNA of the CDR3 is TGTGCCAGCAGGAGGGGAGGGTGGTACAATGAGCAGTTCTTC.